The 25 T cell receptor beta chains given below trace back to one sample, sequenced in a study of T cell responses to AZD1222 COVID-19 vaccine. The method was immunoSEQ multiplex PCR; TCRdb's version includes in-frame clones alone and lacks a portion of them. This sample has 150,000 to 200,000 clones, with 85% to 95% found just once. The material was peripheral blood, obtained on day 0 of AZD1222 vaccination. Receptors were obtained from an adult in good health.

For this clone: The identical CDR3 is also encoded by other nucleotide sequences in the sample. The chain joins TRBV6-2 or TRBV6-3 to TRBJ1-2; D unclear. The CDR3 runs 12 residues. Deletions cut 0 bases from V and 5 bases from J, with 4 bases between. Per germline, CDR1 MNHEY and CDR2 SVGEGT. CDR3 in DNA: TGTGCCAGCAGTTACTCAGGGTATGGCTACACCTTC. The encoded protein is CASSYSGYGYTF.

This clone was counted a single time. V is TRBV28 and J is TRBJ1-2; D is unclear. CDR1 is MDHEN and CDR2 is SYDVKM in the germline V gene. V lost 4 bases and J 0 bases, leaving 15 bases between the germline ends. This CDR3 region has 16 residues. CDR3 amino acids: CASSYNRGRTNYGYTF. CDR3 DNA: TGTGCCAGCAGTTATAACCGAGGGCGAACTAACTATGGCTACACCTTC.

The chain recombines TRBV6-1 with TRBJ1-5; no definite D call. The V end was cut by 2 bases, the J end by 3 bases, with 14 bases between. Germline V lookup: CDR1 MNHNS, CDR2 SASEGT. The length of the CDR3 is 16 residues. In DNA, the CDR3 is TGTGCCAGCAGTGAAAGAGGAGGACTAGCCAATCAGCCCCAGCATTTT. As protein: CASSERGGLANQPQHF.

This chain uses TRBV13 with TRBJ2-1; no definite D call. V lost 6 bases and J lost 4, with 7 bases in between. Germline V CDR1 and CDR2: PRHDT, FYEKMQ (reference sequence). The CDR3 runs to 12 residues. This CDR3 reads CASSLNYNEQFF. CDR3 bases: TGTGCCAGCAGTTTAAATTACAATGAGCAGTTCTTC.

This chain uses TRBV6-5 with TRBJ1-2; TRBD1 might be the D (5 bases). CDR1 and CDR2 from the germline V gene are MNHEY and SVGAGI. This CDR3 contains 15 residues. V was pared by 7 bases and J by 4 bases, with 19 bases between. Written as DNA, the CDR3 is TGTGCCAGCATCCAAGACGGGGGAAGGGGCTATGGCTACACCTTC. Amino acids: CASIQDGGRGYGYTF.

This clone appeared a single time. The rearrangement links TRBV24-1 to TRBJ1-1, with D maybe TRBD1 (5 bases). Germline-derived CDR1 and CDR2 are KGHDR and SFDVKD. The V end lost 4 bases, the J end lost 3 bases, and 11 bases lay between the germline ends. This CDR3 is built from 14 residues. CDR3 region: CATSDAGGYTEAFF. CDR3 coding DNA: TGTGCCACCAGTGACGCTGGGGGTTACACTGAAGCTTTCTTT.

The chain's CDR3 is CAISDTQGLGNQPQHF. CDR3 nucleotide sequence: TGTGCCATCAGTGACACACAGGGGTTAGGCAATCAGCCCCAGCATTTT. The chain uses TRBV10-3 and TRBJ1-5, with TRBD1 matching over 7 bases. Losses at the gene ends were 3 bases for V and 2 bases for J; bases not matched to a gene: 7. From germline, CDR1 is ENHRY and CDR2 SYGVKD. The CDR3 has 16 amino acids.

The V gene is TRBV5-4, the J gene TRBJ1-2; possible D gene TRBD1, 6 bases. This CDR3 has 15 amino acids. Trimming removed 3 bases at V and 8 bases at J, with 20 bases between. Germline V lookup: CDR1 SGHNT, CDR2 YYREEE (reference sequence). The CDR3 protein is CASSSTRGASQGYTF. The CDR3 bases are TGTGCCAGCAGCTCTACCCGGGGGGCTTCTCAAGGCTACACCTTC.

This clone came up a few times. J is TRBJ1-1 and V is TRBV2; D unclear. From germline, CDR1 is SNHLY and CDR2 FYNNEI. This CDR3 has 15 residues. V dropped 2 bases and J dropped 3 bases, with 13 bases sitting between them. The CDR3: CASSEYTDGDTEAFF. CDR3 sequence (DNA): TGTGCCAGCAGTGAATATACAGATGGAGACACTGAAGCTTTCTTT.

The rearrangement uses TRBV18 and TRBJ2-7; TRBD2 matches at 8 bases. The CDR3 is made up of 13 amino acids. V gave up 6 bases and J gave up 5 bases; unmatched junction bases: 6. Germline CDR1 KGHSH, CDR2 LQKENI. The CDR3 loop reads CASSPRGGDEQYF. CDR3 sequence (DNA): TGTGCCAGCTCGCCCCGGGGGGGCGACGAGCAGTACTTC.

This clone was counted once. V and J are TRBV28 and TRBJ2-7, with D tentatively TRBD1 (6 bases). The CDR3 extends over 14 amino acids. Trimming shortened V by 3 bases and J by 3 bases, and 12 bases separated the two germline ends. Per the germline V gene, CDR1 is MDHEN and CDR2 is SYDVKM. The CDR3 sequence: CASSLGDIGYEQYF. The CDR3, as DNA: TGTGCCAGCAGTTTGGGGGACATCGGCTACGAGCAGTACTTC.

The chain links TRBV19 to TRBJ1-5; D is ambiguous. Germline V gene sequence: CDR1 LNHDA, CDR2 SQIVND (reference sequence). V was clipped by 4 bases and J by 4 bases, with 5 bases between them. This CDR3 is 12 amino acids long. The DNA for the CDR3 is TGTGCCAGTAGTACCGGTAATCAGCCCCAGCATTTT. Protein sequence: CASSTGNQPQHF.

V usage is TRBV2 and J usage is TRBJ2-1; D may be TRBD1 (5 bases). The germline V gene has CDR1 SNHLY and CDR2 FYNNEI. The CDR3 is made up of 17 amino acids. V was shortened by 2 bases and J by 7 bases, with 21 bases between the two germline ends. CDR3 loop: CASSERGRSIKGNEQFF. The CDR3 DNA sequence: TGTGCCAGCAGTGAAAGGGGCAGATCTATCAAAGGGAATGAGCAGTTCTTC.

This rearrangement joins TRBV6-2 or TRBV6-3 to TRBJ1-5; D gene unclear. Trimming pared 2 bases from V and 0 bases from J, leaving 14 bases between. This CDR3 spans 17 amino acids. Germline V gives CDR1 MNHEY, CDR2 SVGEGT. CDR3 nucleotides: TGTGCCAGCAGTTACCTGGAGGCGGACTATAGCAATCAGCCCCAGCATTTT. This sequence encodes CASSYLEADYSNQPQHF.

The genes are TRBV2 and TRBJ2-5, with TRBD1 identical over 11 bases. V shed 6 bases and J 4 bases; nucleotides not matched to a gene: 7. The CDR3 totals 15 residues. The germline V gene has CDR1 SNHLY and CDR2 FYNNEI. CDR3 bases: TGTGCCAGCAGACCACGGGACAGGGGGTTAGAGACCCAGTACTTC. This codes for CASRPRDRGLETQYF.

The V gene is TRBV4-1, the J gene TRBJ1-1; TRBD1 matches 8 bases. Germline CDR1 and CDR2: MGHRA and YSYEKL. V lost 1 base to trimming and J lost 3 bases; unmatched junction nucleotides: 7. The CDR3 extends over 16 amino acids. In nucleotides, the CDR3 is TGCGCCAGCAGCCAAGTAGGACAGGGCGTTTACACTGAAGCTTTCTTT. Residues: CASSQVGQGVYTEAFF.

This chain uses TRBV6-1 with TRBJ2-7; D possibly uses TRBD1 or TRBD2 (5 bases each). CDR1 MNHNS and CDR2 SASEGT come from the germline V gene. Between the trimmed V and J ends, which lost 2 bases and 3 bases, there was a span of 17 bases. The CDR3 is made up of 16 amino acids. CDR3 amino acids: CASSENVQGPLYEQYF. The CDR3 DNA reads TGTGCCAGCAGTGAAAATGTGCAGGGACCGCTCTACGAGCAGTACTTC.

The chain combines TRBV5-1 with TRBJ1-5; no clear D. CDR3 length: 15 amino acids. Per germline, CDR1 SGHRS and CDR2 YFSETQ. Trimming pared 0 bases from V and 4 bases from J, leaving 11 bases between. The CDR3 coding sequence is TGCGCCAGCAGCTTGGACGGCCGGCCAAATCAGCCCCAGCATTTT. The encoded protein is CASSLDGRPNQPQHF.

J is TRBJ2-2 and V is TRBV5-4; TRBD1 aligns across 12 bases. V lost 6 bases to trimming and J lost 4 bases; unmatched junction nucleotides: 4. CDR3 length: 15 amino acids. In germline, CDR1 is SGHNT, CDR2 YYREEE (reference sequence). The CDR3 spells CASKGTGGITGELFF. The CDR3 DNA is TGTGCCAGCAAAGGGACAGGGGGCATCACCGGGGAGCTGTTTTTT.

This sequence joins TRBV19 and TRBJ2-3; TRBD1 or TRBD2 may be the D gene (5 bases each). The CDR3 length is 15 residues. Deletions cut 5 bases from V and 0 bases from J, with 12 bases between. Germline lookup yields CDR1 LNHDA and CDR2 SQIVND (reference sequence). The CDR3 region has the DNA TGTGCCAGTAGTCCCGGGACGGCTAGCACAGATACGCAGTATTTT. Amino acids: CASSPGTASTDTQYF.

J is TRBJ1-5 and V is TRBV27, with D possibly matching TRBD1 (6 bases). The CDR3 spans 13 residues. Germline V CDR1 and CDR2: MNHEY, SMNVEV (reference sequence). Trimming took 2 bases from V and 4 from J, leaving 6 bases between them. This CDR3 is CASSLRGNQPQHF. Here the CDR3 DNA reads TGTGCCAGCAGTTTAAGGGGGAATCAGCCCCAGCATTTT.

The chain has TRBV19 and TRBJ1-2, with unresolved D. The germline V gene encodes CDR1 LNHDA and CDR2 SQIVND (reference sequence). The ends were cut back, 3 bases at V and 3 bases at J, with 11 bases in the middle. The CDR3 is 14 amino acids. This chain's CDR3 is CASSISSGYYGYTF. The CDR3 DNA reads TGTGCCAGTAGTATCTCCTCGGGATACTATGGCTACACCTTC.

This clone is a singleton in its sample. The chain carries TRBV28 and TRBJ1-5, with TRBD1 identical over 9 bases. J lost 5 bases, V lost 6 bases, and 5 bases had no gene match. The CDR3 is 14 residues long. Germline values: CDR1 MDHEN, CDR2 SYDVKM. Written as DNA, the CDR3 is TGTGCCAGCAGACTAACAGGGGGCTATCAGCCCCAGCATTTT. Amino acids: CASRLTGGYQPQHF.

V usage is TRBV11-2 and J usage is TRBJ1-1, with D hard to call. V lost 0 bases to trimming and J lost 1 base, with 9 bases between them. The CDR3 totals 15 residues. Germline V CDR1 and CDR2: SGHAT, FQNNGV. The CDR3 DNA follows: TGTGCCAGCAGCTTAGAACCGGGCGGGAACACTGAAGCTTTCTTT. Protein sequence: CASSLEPGGNTEAFF.

The V gene is TRBV5-1, the J gene TRBJ1-6, with 9 bases aligning to TRBD1. The germline V gene has CDR1 SGHRS and CDR2 YFSETQ. CDR3 length: 16 residues. Trimming removed 2 bases from V and 5 bases from J; junction bases left unmatched: 5. CDR3 sequence (DNA): TGCGCCAGCAGCTTAGGGACAGGGTCCCATAATTCACCCCTCCACTTT. Protein: CASSLGTGSHNSPLHF.